Following are 5 T cell receptor beta chains from one sample sequenced in a study of cytomegalovirus exposure and HLA in healthy donors. Researchers ran the PCR with 60 Vbeta and 13 Jbeta primers. The assay was immunoSEQ multiplex PCR, and TCRdb's table has in-frame clones only and misses some. The sample lists 110,000 to 150,000 clones, over 60% occurring once. Material for sequencing was PBMCs. Every receptor here comes from a man between 35 and 55 years old in good health and CMV-seronegative.

The V call is TRBV9, the J call TRBJ2-3, with D perhaps TRBD2 (6 bases). Trimming took 3 bases from V and 2 from J, leaving 13 bases between them. The length of the CDR3 is 15 residues. CDR1 is SGDLS and CDR2 is YYNGEE in the germline V gene. Here the CDR3 reads CASSAGLRPTDTQYF. The DNA for the CDR3 is TGTGCCAGCAGCGCGGGACTCCGACCCACAGATACGCAGTATTTT.

The chain has TRBV11-2 and TRBJ2-1, with 13 bases matching TRBD2. The trim removed 6 bases at V and 7 bases at J, leaving 12 bases unmatched. This CDR3 has 17 residues. CDR1 SGHAT and CDR2 FQNNGV come from the germline V gene. CDR3 sequence: CASRHRLAGGERNEQFF. The CDR3 DNA sequence: TGTGCCAGCAGACACAGACTAGCGGGAGGTGAAAGGAATGAGCAGTTCTTC.

The rearrangement joins TRBV5-4 to TRBJ2-5; TRBD1 matches 10 bases. From germline, CDR1 is SGHNT and CDR2 YYREEE (reference sequence). The CDR3 runs to 15 residues. The V segment lost 0 bases and the J segment 1 base; nucleotides outside the gene matches: 0. The CDR3 nucleotides read TGTGCCAGCAGCTTGGGGGACAGGGGCCAAGAGACCCAGTACTTC. Its translation is CASSLGDRGQETQYF.

The chain recombines TRBV11-2 with TRBJ2-1; D gene uncertain. The CDR3 is 15 residues long. The V gene's germline CDR1 is SGHAT and CDR2 FQNNGV. V shed 5 bases and J shed 4 bases, with 15 bases lying between them. As DNA, the CDR3 is TGTGCCAGCAGCACTTACACTCGAGGATACAATGAGCAGTTCTTC. Protein product: CASSTYTRGYNEQFF.

The rearrangement joins TRBV9 to TRBJ2-2; 7 nucleotides line up with TRBD1. Germline assignment: CDR1 SGDLS and CDR2 YYNGEE. The V gene end was trimmed by 4 bases and the J gene end by 11 bases; junction bases not matched to a gene: 8. The CDR3 is 13 residues long. In DNA form, the CDR3 reads TGTGCCAGCAGCCCCCTACAGGGGCTTGAGCTGTTTTTT. Its protein is CASSPLQGLELFF.